This T cell receptor (beta chain) was captured in a study of T-cell memory formation after mild COVID-19. TCRdb re-called the 5' RACE reads with MiXCR, one entry per CDR3 protein. In the table there are approximately 560,000 distinct CDR3 sequences, about 18% of which are singletons. V dropped 4 bases and J dropped 2 bases, with 11 bases sitting between them. CDR1 is DFQATT, CDR2 SNEGSKA, per germline (reference sequence). The CDR3 has 14 residues. Source material: PBMCs or a T cell subset sorted from them (not recorded which). This receptor was obtained from an adult woman who had mild COVID-19 (a few samples of this study predate the infection). Cell type and time point are not known. V and J are TRBV20-1 and TRBJ2-2, with a tentative D call TRBD1 (6 bases). This CDR3 is CSAKPGQNTGELFF. CDR3 coding DNA: TGCAGTGCTAAGCCGGGACAAAACACCGGGGAGCTGTTTTTT.